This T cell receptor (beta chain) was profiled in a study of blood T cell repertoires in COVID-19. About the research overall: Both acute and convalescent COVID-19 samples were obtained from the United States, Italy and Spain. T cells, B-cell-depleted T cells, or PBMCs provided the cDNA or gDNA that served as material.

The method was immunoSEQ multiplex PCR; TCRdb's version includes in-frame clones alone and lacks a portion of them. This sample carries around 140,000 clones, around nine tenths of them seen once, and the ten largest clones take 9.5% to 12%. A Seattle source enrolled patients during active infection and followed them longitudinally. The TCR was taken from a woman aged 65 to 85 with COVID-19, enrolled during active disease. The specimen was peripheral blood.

CDR3 nucleotide sequence: TGTGCCAGCAGCTTAATCGGGACTAGCGCCTCCTACGAGCAGTACTTC. This encodes CASSLIGTSASYEQYF. The gene calls are TRBV7-2 and TRBJ2-7, with 10 bases matching TRBD2. The CDR3 extends over 16 amino acids. Germline CDR1 reads SGHTA; CDR2 reads FQGNSA. With V trimmed by 2 bases and J by 0 bases, 4 bases remained unmatched.